Below are 13 T cell receptor beta chains sequenced from a single sample in a study of blood T cells in healthy people across ages. The second PCR ran roughly 7 to 12 cycles with a sample-barcoded 5' primer and J-beta primers. TCRdb re-called the 5' RACE reads through MiXCR, storing one row per CDR3 protein. The table has roughly 1.6 million distinct CDR3 sequences, around 36% seen once. Material for sequencing was blood. The source of these receptors is a woman in her thirties in good health.

This chain links TRBV11-2 with TRBJ2-7; 9 positions match TRBD1. The V gene end was trimmed by 0 bases and the J gene end by 2 bases; junction bases not matched to a gene: 11. This CDR3 has 18 residues. The germline gives CDR1 SGHAT, CDR2 FQNNGV. The CDR3 DNA sequence: TGTGCCAGCAGCTTAGATCTGGGGGCCGGGACAGGGACCTACGAGCAGTACTTC. Translated: CASSLDLGAGTGTYEQYF.

The CDR3 sequence: CASSQSPNTDTQYF. CDR3 DNA sequence: TGCGCCAGCAGCCAAAGTCCCAACACAGATACGCAGTATTTT. The chain has TRBV4-1 and TRBJ2-3, with D unclear. The CDR3 is 14 residues long. The germline V gene encodes CDR1 MGHRA and CDR2 YSYEKL. V was trimmed by 2 bases and J by 2 bases, leaving 8 bases between them.

The chain joins TRBV27 to TRBJ2-7; TRBD2 aligns across 13 bases. The length of the CDR3 is 14 residues. Trimming took 6 bases from V and 3 from J; bases not matched to a gene: 2. CDR1 and CDR2 (germline): MNHEY, SMNVEV (reference sequence). CDR3 region: CASRGLAGLYEQYF. CDR3 nucleotide sequence: TGTGCCAGCAGGGGACTAGCGGGACTCTACGAGCAGTACTTC.

This clonotype came up a few times. The chain couples TRBV7-2 to TRBJ1-5, with TRBD1 as a possible D gene (5 bases). This CDR3 comprises 14 residues. Trimming took off 1 base at V and 6 bases at J, with 10 bases between the two ends. CDR1 and CDR2 (germline): SGHTA, FQGNSA. CDR3 amino acids: CASSLVGASQPQHF. The CDR3 DNA follows: TGTGCCAGCAGCTTAGTAGGGGCTAGTCAGCCCCAGCATTTT.

This clonotype showed up just a few times. The V and J genes are TRBV9 and TRBJ1-2; 9 bases align to TRBD1. This CDR3 region has 13 residues. Germline CDR1 is SGDLS and CDR2 is YYNGEE. The V gene end was trimmed by 4 bases and the J gene end by 8 bases; junction bases not matched to a gene: 6. CDR3 nucleotides: TGTGCCAGCAGCATAAGGACAGGGGAAGGCTACACCTTC. As protein: CASSIRTGEGYTF. Variable domain in full (rest from reference TRBV9 and TRBJ1-2): DSGVTQTPKHLITATGQRVTLRCSPRSGDLSVYWYQQSLDQGLQFLIQYYNGEERAKGNILERFSAQQFPDLHSELNLSSLELGDSALYFCASSIRTGEGYTFGSGTRLTVV.

In this sample, this clonotype turned up a few times. The chain has TRBV12-3 or TRBV12-4 and TRBJ1-5; D is possibly TRBD1 (6 bases). Trimming removed 4 bases at V and 2 bases at J, with 9 bases between. The CDR3 is made up of 14 amino acids. In nucleotides, the CDR3 is TGTGCCAGCAGTTGGGGGCTCCGCAATCAGCCCCAGCATTTT. Its protein product is CASSWGLRNQPQHF.

The chain has TRBV4-1 and TRBJ2-7; unclear D gene. Germline V lookup: CDR1 MGHRA, CDR2 YSYEKL. This CDR3 is built from 14 residues. V was trimmed by 0 bases and J by 5 bases, leaving 11 bases between them. Here the CDR3 DNA reads TGCGCCAGCAGCCAAGAAGGATCGAGCCACGAGCAGTACTTC. This sequence encodes CASSQEGSSHEQYF.

The chain carries TRBV20-1 and TRBJ2-7; TRBD1 or TRBD2 may be the D gene (5 bases each). The CDR3 contains 14 residues. Germline V gives CDR1 DFQATT, CDR2 SNEGSKA (reference sequence). DNA for the CDR3: TGCAGAGCCGAACGGCGGGTAGGGGTGTACGAGCAGTACTTC. It is translated as CRAERRVGVYEQYF.

Only a few counts were recorded for this clonotype. The chain recombines TRBV20-1 with TRBJ2-2; maybe TRBD2 (6 bases). The V gene lost 3 bases and the J gene lost 4 bases, with 6 bases spanning the gap. CDR3 length equals 12 residues. Per germline, CDR1 DFQATT and CDR2 SNEGSKA (reference sequence). CDR3 DNA: TGCAGTGCTAGCGGGGGCACCGGGGAGCTGTTTTTT. Its protein product is CSASGGTGELFF.

The chain couples TRBV5-5 to TRBJ2-1; 9 nucleotides align to TRBD2. The CDR3 consists of 17 residues. Losses at the gene ends were 4 bases for V and 4 bases for J; bases not matched to a gene: 12. From germline, CDR1 is SGHKS and CDR2 YYEKEE (reference sequence). CDR3 sequence (DNA): TGTGCCAGCAGCCATGTTAGCGGGGGCCCTAAGTACAATGAGCAGTTCTTC. It is translated as CASSHVSGGPKYNEQFF.

This clonotype has only a few counts. This chain uses TRBV7-9 with TRBJ2-7, with 12 bases identical to TRBD2. The V gene end was trimmed by 2 bases and the J gene end by 5 bases; junction bases not matched to a gene: 7. CDR3 length: 16 residues. Germline-derived CDR1 and CDR2 are SEHNR and FQNEAQ (reference sequence). The CDR3 sequence is CASSLSRTSGANEQYF. The CDR3 region has the DNA TGTGCCAGCAGCTTAAGCCGGACTAGCGGGGCAAACGAGCAGTACTTC.

CDR3 coding DNA: TGTGCCAGCAGCCAGGGGGGGGACTGCGAGCAGTACTTC. Amino acid sequence: CASSQGGDCEQYF. The chain has TRBV4-2 and TRBJ2-7, with 7 bases identical to TRBD2. CDR3 length: 13 residues. V shed 3 bases and J 6 bases; nucleotides not matched to a gene: 5. The germline gives CDR1 LGHNA, CDR2 YNFKEQ.

A few counts support this clonotype. This chain joins TRBV2 and TRBJ2-1; 10 bases fit TRBD2. There are 16 residues in the CDR3. Per germline, CDR1 SNHLY and CDR2 FYNNEI. Trimming at V came to 6 bases and at J to 4 bases, leaving 9 bases not matched to a gene. In nucleotides, the CDR3 is TGTGCCAGCAGGGTAGAAGCGGGAGGGTCTTACAATGAGCAGTTCTTC. As protein: CASRVEAGGSYNEQFF.